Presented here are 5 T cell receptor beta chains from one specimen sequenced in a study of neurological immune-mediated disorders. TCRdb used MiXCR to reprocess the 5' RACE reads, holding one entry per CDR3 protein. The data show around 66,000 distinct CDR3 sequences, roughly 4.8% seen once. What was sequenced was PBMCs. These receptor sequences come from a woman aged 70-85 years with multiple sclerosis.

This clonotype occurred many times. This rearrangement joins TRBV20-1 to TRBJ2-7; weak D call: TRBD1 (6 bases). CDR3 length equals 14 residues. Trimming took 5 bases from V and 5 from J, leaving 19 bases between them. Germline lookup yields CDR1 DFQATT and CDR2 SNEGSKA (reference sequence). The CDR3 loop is CSAVTGKTPNEQYF. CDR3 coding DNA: TGCAGTGCTGTTACAGGGAAAACTCCTAACGAGCAGTACTTC.

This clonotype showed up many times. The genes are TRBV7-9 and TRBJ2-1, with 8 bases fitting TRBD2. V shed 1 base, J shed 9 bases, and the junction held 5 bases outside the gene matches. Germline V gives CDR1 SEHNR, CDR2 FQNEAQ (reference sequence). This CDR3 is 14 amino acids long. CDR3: CASSLVAGISEQFF. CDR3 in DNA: TGTGCCAGCAGCTTAGTAGCGGGAATTTCTGAGCAGTTCTTC.

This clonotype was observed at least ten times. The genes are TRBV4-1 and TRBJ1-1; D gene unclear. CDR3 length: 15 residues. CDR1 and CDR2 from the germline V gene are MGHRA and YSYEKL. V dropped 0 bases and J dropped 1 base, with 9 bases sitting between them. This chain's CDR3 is CASSQDRAGNTEAFF. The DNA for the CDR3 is TGCGCCAGCAGCCAAGATCGGGCAGGGAACACTGAAGCTTTCTTT.

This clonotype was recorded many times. The CDR3 nucleotides read TGTGCCAGCAGTTTGTCGCTAGCGGCCTCTGGGGCCAACGTCCTGACTTTC. It specifies CASSLSLAASGANVLTF. The chain links TRBV12-3 or TRBV12-4 to TRBJ2-6, with 7 nucleotides matching TRBD2. This CDR3 comprises 17 residues. The V and J ends lost 3 bases and 0 bases, in that order; junction bases with no gene match: 5.

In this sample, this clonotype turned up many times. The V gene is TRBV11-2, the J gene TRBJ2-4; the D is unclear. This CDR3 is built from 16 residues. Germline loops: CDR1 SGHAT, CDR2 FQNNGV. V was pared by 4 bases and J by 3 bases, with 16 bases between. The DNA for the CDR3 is TGTGCCAGCAGCTCCGGACGGGTCCGTCGCAAAAACATTCAGTACTTC. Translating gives CASSSGRVRRKNIQYF.